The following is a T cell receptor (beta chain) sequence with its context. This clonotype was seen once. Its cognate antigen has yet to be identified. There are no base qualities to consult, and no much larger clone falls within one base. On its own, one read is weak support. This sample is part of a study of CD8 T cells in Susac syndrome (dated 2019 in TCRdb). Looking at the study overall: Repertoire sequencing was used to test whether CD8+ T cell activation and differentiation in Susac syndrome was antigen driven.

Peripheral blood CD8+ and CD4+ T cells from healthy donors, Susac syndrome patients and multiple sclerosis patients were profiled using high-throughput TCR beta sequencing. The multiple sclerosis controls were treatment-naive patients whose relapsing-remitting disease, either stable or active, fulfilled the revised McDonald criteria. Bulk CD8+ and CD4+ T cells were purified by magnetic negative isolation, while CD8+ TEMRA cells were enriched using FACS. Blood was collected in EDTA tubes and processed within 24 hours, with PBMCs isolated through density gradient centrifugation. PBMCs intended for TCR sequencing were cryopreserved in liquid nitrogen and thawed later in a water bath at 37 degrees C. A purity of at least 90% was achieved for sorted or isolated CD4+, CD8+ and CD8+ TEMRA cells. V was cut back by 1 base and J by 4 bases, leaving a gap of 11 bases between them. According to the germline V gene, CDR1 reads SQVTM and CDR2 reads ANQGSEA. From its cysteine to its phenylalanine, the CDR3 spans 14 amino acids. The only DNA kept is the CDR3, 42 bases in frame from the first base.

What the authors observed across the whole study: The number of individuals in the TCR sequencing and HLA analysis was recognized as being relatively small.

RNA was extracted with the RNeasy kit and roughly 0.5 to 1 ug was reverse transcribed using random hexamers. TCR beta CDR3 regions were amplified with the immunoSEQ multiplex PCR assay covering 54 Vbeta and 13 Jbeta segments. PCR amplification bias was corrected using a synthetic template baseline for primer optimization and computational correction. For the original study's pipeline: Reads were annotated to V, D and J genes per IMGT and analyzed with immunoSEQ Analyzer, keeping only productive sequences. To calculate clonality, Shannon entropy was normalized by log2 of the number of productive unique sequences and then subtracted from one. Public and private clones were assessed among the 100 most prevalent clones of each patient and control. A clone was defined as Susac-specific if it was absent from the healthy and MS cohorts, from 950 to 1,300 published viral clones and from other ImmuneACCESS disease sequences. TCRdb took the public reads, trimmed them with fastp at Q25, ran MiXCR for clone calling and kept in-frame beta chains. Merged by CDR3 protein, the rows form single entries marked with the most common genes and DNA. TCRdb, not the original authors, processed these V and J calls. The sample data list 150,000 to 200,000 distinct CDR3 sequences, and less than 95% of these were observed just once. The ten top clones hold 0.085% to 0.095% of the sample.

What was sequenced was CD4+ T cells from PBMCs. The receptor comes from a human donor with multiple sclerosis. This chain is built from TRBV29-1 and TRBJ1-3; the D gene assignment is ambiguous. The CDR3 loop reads CSVEGVSGGNTIYF. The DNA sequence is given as TGCAGCGTTGAAGGGGTTTCGGGAGGAAACACCATATATTTT.